These 7 T cell receptor beta chains were sequenced from one sample in a study of Ad26.COV2.S vaccination and SARS-CoV-2 variants. Stated treatment: roughly 19 received Ad26.COV2.S at low or high dose, single or two shots; 5 received placebo; per-sample allocation not given. Sampling happened 63 days after the first vaccine or placebo injection. The assay was immunoSEQ multiplex PCR, and TCRdb's table has in-frame clones only and misses some. The table lists about 350,000 clones, roughly 90% of them singletons. Sequencing used peripheral blood, obtained in a trial of Ad26.COV2.S vaccine versus placebo. The origin of the receptors is a person aged 18-65 years who received the Ad26.COV2.S COVID-19 vaccine or a placebo.

This rearrangement joins TRBV19 to TRBJ1-4; the D gene is possibly TRBD1 (6 bases). The CDR3 covers 16 residues. V was pared by 10 bases and J by 5 bases, with 23 bases between. The germline CDR1 and CDR2 sequences are LNHDA and SQIVND (reference sequence). This CDR3 reads CATTRGVGVENEKLFF. The CDR3, as DNA: TGTGCCACCACGAGGGGGGTAGGGGTCGAGAATGAAAAACTGTTTTTT.

The chain recombines TRBV9 with TRBJ2-1; weak D call: TRBD1 (6 bases). The length of the CDR3 is 16 residues. Germline CDR1 reads SGDLS; CDR2 reads YYNGEE. Trimming stripped 0 bases from V and 5 bases from J, with 15 bases between. The CDR3 DNA reads TGTGCCAGCAGCGTAGCCCCACAGGGTAACCACAATGAGCAGTTCTTC. Its protein product is CASSVAPQGNHNEQFF.

J is TRBJ1-1 and V is TRBV6-5; a possible D gene is TRBD1 (5 bases). Per germline, CDR1 MNHEY and CDR2 SVGAGI. This CDR3 has 12 residues. Trimming took off 0 bases at V and 11 bases at J, with 10 bases between the two ends. The CDR3 nucleotides are TGTGCCAGCAGTTACTCTTCGGGGGTGGCTTTCTTT. This encodes CASSYSSGVAFF.

The chain employs TRBV7-2 and TRBJ1-5; the match to TRBD1 covers 7 bases. The germline V gene has CDR1 SGHTA and CDR2 FQGNSA. With 5 bases clipped from V and 2 bases from J, the junction kept 6 bases outside the gene matches. The CDR3 totals 15 residues. CDR3 sequence: CASSPTGLGNQPQHF. The CDR3 coding sequence is TGTGCCAGCAGCCCGACAGGGTTGGGCAATCAGCCCCAGCATTTT.

The genes are TRBV7-2 and TRBJ1-2; TRBD1 is a possible D gene (6 bases). Looked up from germline, CDR1 is SGHTA and CDR2 is FQGNSA. The CDR3 is made up of 13 amino acids. The V gene lost 1 base and the J gene lost 7 bases, with 10 bases spanning the gap. The CDR3 loop reads CASSLEQGSGYTF. In DNA form, the CDR3 reads TGTGCCAGCAGCTTAGAACAGGGCTCTGGCTACACCTTC.

The chain recombines TRBV25-1 with TRBJ1-5, with 7 bases matching TRBD1. V was clipped by 8 bases and J by 5 bases; unmatched bases: 9. The CDR3 has 14 amino acids. Germline V gene sequence: CDR1 MGHDK, CDR2 SYGVNS. The CDR3 nucleotides read TGTGCCAGCCCAAAAGGGGGCAGGGATCAGCCCCAGCATTTT. Protein: CASPKGGRDQPQHF.

The rearrangement links TRBV24-1 to TRBJ2-1, with a possible D match to TRBD1 (5 bases). CDR3 size: 15 residues. CDR1 is KGHDR, CDR2 SFDVKD, per germline. V lost 0 bases and J 8 bases, leaving 13 bases between the germline ends. CDR3 nucleotide sequence: TGTGCCACCAGTGATTTGCAAGGGGTCAGCGATGAGCAGTTCTTC. Protein: CATSDLQGVSDEQFF.